Listed below are T cell receptor beta chains from one sample, sequenced in a study of beta chain features in type 1 diabetes. Method: immunoSEQ multiplex PCR; TCRdb's copy keeps in-frame clones and lacks some. The table has around 280,000 clones, about 15% seen once. The sample taken for sequencing was naive CD4+ T cells from blood. The receptors stem from a young man with type 1 diabetes. Both conserved end residues are part of each CDR3. The order of the fields is J gene, D gene, clone size, V gene, CDR3 protein, CDR3 DNA. A D gene is named only where the DNA matches it firmly. Where a row states a size, it is once, few, many or the class of an expanded clone; other rows omit it.

TRBJ2-2 - - TRBV5-4 CASSSGVENRELFF TGTGCCAGCAGCTCGGGTGTCGAGAACCGGGAGCTGTTTTTT
TRBJ1-3 - few TRBV30 CAWSIADTIYF TGTGCCTGGAGTATCGCAGACACCATATATTTT
TRBJ2-3 TRBD2 - TRBV9 CASSGGTSGSTDTQYF TGTGCCAGCAGCGGGGGGACTAGCGGGAGCACAGATACGCAGTATTTT
TRBJ1-1 - - TRBV5-1 CASRLLNLRTVMNTEAFF TGCGCCAGCAGATTACTTAACCTGCGGACAGTAATGAACACTGAAGCTTTCTTT
TRBJ2-4 - - TRBV11-2 CASSLNRAKNIQYF TGTGCCAGCAGCTTAAATAGAGCCAAAAACATTCAGTACTTC
TRBJ1-2 - few TRBV9 CASSVNSYGYTF TGTGCCAGCAGCGTTAACAGCTATGGCTACACCTTC
TRBJ2-7 - few TRBV4-3 CASSQDVGSYEQYF TGCGCCAGCAGCCAAGATGTCGGGTCCTACGAGCAGTACTTC
TRBJ2-5 TRBD1 few TRBV19 CASKGQGSRWETQYF TGTGCCAGTAAAGGACAGGGGAGTCGTTGGGAGACCCAGTACTTC
TRBJ2-3 TRBD1 - TRBV19 CASMRTGEADTQYF TGTGCCAGTATGAGGACAGGAGAGGCAGATACGCAGTATTTT
TRBJ2-7 - - TRBV28 CASTSHGVLASYEQYF TGTGCCAGCACCTCCCACGGGGTCCTAGCTTCCTACGAGCAGTACTTC
TRBJ1-2 TRBD1 - TRBV30 CAWSGQGFYGYTF TGTGCCTGGAGCGGACAGGGCTTCTATGGCTACACCTTC
TRBJ2-7 - few TRBV7-9 CASSIGWPGNEQYF TGTGCCAGCAGCATAGGGTGGCCGGGGAACGAGCAGTACTTC
TRBJ2-1 TRBD2 - TRBV7-2 CASSLAPGGGRQFF TGTGCCAGCAGCTTAGCGCCGGGCGGGGGGAGGCAGTTCTTC
TRBJ1-4 - - TRBV6-5 CASRAPGRGEKLFF TGTGCCAGCAGGGCCCCGGGCCGAGGGGAAAAACTGTTTTTT
TRBJ2-1 - - TRBV30 CAWSGGLWDEQFF TGTGCCTGGAGTGGGGGGCTTTGGGATGAGCAGTTCTTC
TRBJ2-6 - few TRBV11-2 CASSSSTLRTGANVLTF TGTGCCAGCAGCTCCTCGACCCTGAGGACTGGGGCCAACGTCCTGACTTTC
TRBJ2-5 TRBD2 - TRBV18 CASSRGTSTLQETQYF TGTGCCAGCTCACGCGGGACTAGCACCCTCCAAGAGACCCAGTACTTC
TRBJ2-5 - - TRBV27 CASSLGWGGGGETQYF TGTGCCAGCAGTTTAGGATGGGGCGGGGGCGGGGAGACCCAGTACTTC
TRBJ1-2 - - TRBV19 CASSMSVVYGYTF TGTGCCAGTAGTATGTCGGTGGTTTATGGCTACACCTTC
TRBJ2-7 TRBD1 - TRBV30 CAWSRGPGSYEQYF TGTGCCTGGAGTAGGGGGCCGGGCTCCTACGAGCAGTACTTC